This TCR beta chain was found in a study of CD4 T cells in relation to SARS-CoV-2 and coronaviruses. Assay: immunoSEQ multiplex PCR; the TCRdb copy retains only in-frame clones and omits some. The table lists about 36,000 clones, approximately 83% of them singletons. On this clone: Its antigen remains unidentified.

The origin of this receptor is an adult with COVID-19. The sample was naive CD4+ T cells from PBMCs, cultured in vitro. Regarding subset: naive CD4+ T cells isolated by negative enrichment.

CDR3 in amino acids: CSVDGTTDTQYF. Written as DNA, the CDR3 is TGCAGCGTTGACGGCACCACAGATACGCAGTATTTT. The V gene is TRBV29-1, the J gene TRBJ2-3; D gene uncertain. The V gene's germline CDR1 is SQVTM and CDR2 ANQGSEA. V lost 3 bases, J lost 2 bases, and 6 bases lay in between. There are 12 residues in the CDR3.